Below, 8 T cell receptor beta chains from the same sample are listed, as sequenced in a study of OX40 agonist ivuxolimab in advanced cancers. Sequencing was performed with immunoSEQ multiplex PCR; in TCRdb, only in-frame clones are kept and a portion is missing. This table holds about 94,000 clones, more than 75% found once. Sequenced here: CD4+ or CD8+ T cells sorted from blood, sampled in a trial of the OX40 agonist ivuxolimab. These receptors came from an adult with an advanced solid tumor such as melanoma, head and neck, liver or kidney cancer.

This sequence joins TRBV10-3 and TRBJ2-2, with D possibly matching TRBD2 (6 bases). V shed 2 bases and J shed 5 bases, with 9 bases lying between them. The CDR3 loop spans 14 amino acids. CDR1 and CDR2 from the germline V gene are ENHRY and SYGVKD. The CDR3 region is CAISEPRGTGELFF. In DNA form, the CDR3 reads TGTGCCATCAGTGAGCCCCGGGGGACCGGGGAGCTGTTTTTT.

The chain is built from TRBV5-4 and TRBJ2-7; TRBD2 aligns across 7 bases. V shed 4 bases, J shed 2 bases, and the junction held 9 bases outside the gene matches. Looked up from germline, CDR1 is SGHNT and CDR2 is YYREEE (reference sequence). The CDR3 is made up of 15 amino acids. The CDR3 spells CASSGGGSLPYEQYF. The CDR3 DNA reads TGTGCCAGCAGCGGGGGGGGGTCCCTGCCCTACGAGCAGTACTTC. Drawing the rest from reference TRBV5-4 and TRBJ2-7, the complete variable domain is ETGVTQSPTHLIKTRGQQVTLRCSSQSGHNTVSWYQQALGQGPQFIFQYYREEENGRGNFPPRFSGLQFPNYSSELNVNALELDDSALYLCASSGGGSLPYEQYFGPGTRLTVT.

The chain joins TRBV27 to TRBJ2-7; D is perhaps TRBD1 or TRBD2 (5 bases each). V was trimmed by 8 bases and J by 6 bases, leaving 17 bases between them. CDR1 and CDR2 from the germline V gene are MNHEY and SMNVEV (reference sequence). The CDR3 runs to 13 residues. The CDR3 region has the DNA TGTGCCAGCTCTTATACCGGGGCACTCGAGCAGTACTTC. This codes for CASSYTGALEQYF.

This clone was seen more than once but under ten times. This chain uses TRBV10-3 with TRBJ1-2, with 7 bases aligning to TRBD1. Germline lookup yields CDR1 ENHRY and CDR2 SYGVKD. The CDR3 is 13 residues long. Germline trimming cut 6 bases from V and 4 bases from J; bases unmatched to any gene: 5. CDR3 DNA: TGTGCCATCAGGACAGGGTCAGTCTATGGCTACACCTTC. It translates to CAIRTGSVYGYTF.

This clone was observed at least ten times. The chain employs TRBV4-1 and TRBJ1-5; D is uncertain. Trimming stripped 3 bases from V and 1 base from J, with 10 bases between. CDR1 MGHRA and CDR2 YSYEKL come from the germline V gene. The CDR3 spans 15 residues. CDR3 sequence reads: CASSQVKGSNQPQHF. The CDR3, as DNA: TGCGCCAGCAGCCAGGTAAAAGGGAGCAATCAGCCCCAGCATTTT.

The chain links TRBV29-1 to TRBJ2-4; tentative D call: TRBD1 (6 bases). Germline-derived CDR1 and CDR2 are SQVTM and ANQGSEA. The CDR3 totals 14 residues. Trimming removed 4 bases at V and 8 bases at J, with 18 bases between. CDR3 loop: CSVVGQSHRDIQYF. The CDR3 DNA reads TGCAGCGTTGTGGGGCAATCACACAGGGACATTCAGTACTTC.

The J gene is TRBJ1-2, the V gene TRBV18; D possibly corresponds to TRBD1 (6 bases). V lost 3 bases and J lost 3, with 11 bases in between. Germline CDR1 is KGHSH and CDR2 is LQKENI. The CDR3 sequence is 14 residues long. CDR3 bases: TGTGCCAGCTCACCCGGACAGACCTACTATGGCTACACCTTC. Translated: CASSPGQTYYGYTF.

This clone was detected once. The chain links TRBV4-1 to TRBJ1-2, with unresolved D. The V and J ends lost 3 bases and 5 bases respectively, with 16 bases between them. This CDR3 is built from 15 residues. Germline-derived CDR1 and CDR2 are MGHRA and YSYEKL. CDR3 sequence reads: CASSHGAWPFYGYTF. DNA of the CDR3: TGCGCCAGCAGCCACGGTGCCTGGCCCTTTTATGGCTACACCTTC.